What follows are 20 T cell receptor beta chains derived from one specimen sequenced in a study of blood T cell repertoires in COVID-19. Profiling relied on immunoSEQ multiplex PCR, and the TCRdb table lists in-frame clones only, not all of them. The sample shows around 150,000 clones, roughly 88% of them seen only once. Source material: peripheral blood. The origin of the receptors is a woman aged 45-65 years in a cohort sampled during active or convalescent COVID-19.

The chain has TRBV7-2 and TRBJ1-1; tentatively, D is TRBD1 (5 bases). The CDR3 loop spans 16 amino acids. Per the germline V gene, CDR1 is SGHTA and CDR2 is FQGNSA. V was cut by 1 base and J by 5 bases, with 17 bases left in between. CDR3 residues: CASSLVSRARSTEAFF. In DNA, the CDR3 is TGTGCCAGCAGCTTAGTAAGCAGGGCCCGGTCAACTGAAGCTTTCTTT.

This clone has just one count. This chain links TRBV3-1 (or the pseudogene TRBV3-2) with TRBJ1-4; TRBD1 matches 7 bases. The CDR3 consists of 15 residues. The germline gives CDR1 LGHDT, CDR2 YNNKEL (reference sequence). V was clipped by 1 base and J by 8 bases; unmatched bases: 7. Here the CDR3 DNA reads TGTGCCAGCAGCCAAGGCAGGGGGAAGGGGGAAAAACTGTTTTTT. Its protein is CASSQGRGKGEKLFF.

The chain has TRBV11-1 and TRBJ2-1; D perhaps matches TRBD2 (6 bases). The ends were cut back, 0 bases at V and 6 bases at J, with 18 bases in the middle. This CDR3 is built from 17 residues. Germline V gene lookup returns CDR1 SGHAT and CDR2 FQDESV (reference sequence). Here the CDR3 DNA reads TGTGCCAGCAGCTTAGCGTATCTTGGAGGGTTGGGCAATGAGCAGTTCTTC. This gives the protein CASSLAYLGGLGNEQFF. Full variable domain (outside the CDR3, taken from reference TRBV11-1 and TRBJ2-1): EAEVAQSPRYKITEKSQAVAFWCDPISGHATLYWYRQILGQGPELLVQFQDESVVDDSQLPKDRFSAERLKGVDSTLKIQPAELGDSAMYLCASSLAYLGGLGNEQFFGPGTRLTVL.

This clone was counted a single time. This rearrangement joins TRBV3-1 (or the pseudogene TRBV3-2) to TRBJ2-1; 8 bases map to TRBD2. The CDR3 runs 15 residues. V was clipped by 1 base and J by 2 bases; unmatched bases: 1. Germline V gene lookup returns CDR1 LGHDT and CDR2 YNNKEL (reference sequence). The CDR3 is CASSQAGGTYNEQFF. The CDR3 bases are TGTGCCAGCAGCCAAGCGGGGGGGACCTACAATGAGCAGTTCTTC.

The chain is built from TRBV5-6 and TRBJ2-6, with 7 bases lining up with TRBD2. This CDR3 region has 18 residues. The germline gives CDR1 SGHDT, CDR2 YYEEEE. V shed 4 bases and J 0 bases; nucleotides not matched to a gene: 10. The CDR3 spells CASSPGGDPISGANVLTF. DNA of the CDR3: TGTGCCAGCAGCCCTGGGGGGGACCCGATCTCTGGGGCCAACGTCCTGACTTTC.

The chain links TRBV6-6 to TRBJ2-3, with 7 bases identical to TRBD1. The V and J ends lost 5 bases and 4 bases, in that order; junction bases with no gene match: 3. The CDR3 loop spans 13 amino acids. Germline loops: CDR1 MNHNY, CDR2 SVGAGI (reference sequence). CDR3 DNA sequence: TGTGCCAGCAGTCACAGGGGCCCAGATACGCAGTATTTT. Translating gives CASSHRGPDTQYF.

The chain joins TRBV5-1 to TRBJ2-3; D gene uncertain. CDR1 SGHRS and CDR2 YFSETQ come from the germline V gene. V lost 0 bases, J lost 6 bases, and 11 bases lay in between. The CDR3 has 14 amino acids. The CDR3 reads CASSLELSGDTQYF. CDR3 nucleotide sequence: TGCGCCAGCAGCTTGGAACTATCCGGGGATACGCAGTATTTT. Looking up the rest from reference TRBV5-1 and TRBJ2-3 gives the full variable domain: KAGVTQTPRYLIKTRGQQVTLSCSPISGHRSVSWYQQTPGQGLQFLFEYFSETQRNKGNFPGRFSGRQFSNSRSEMNVSTLELGDSALYLCASSLELSGDTQYFGPGTRLTVL.

This chain joins TRBV6-5 and TRBJ1-2; D is undetermined. CDR1 is MNHEY, CDR2 SVGAGI, per germline. The CDR3 runs to 14 residues. Trimming took off 6 bases at V and 5 bases at J, with 16 bases between the two ends. The CDR3 loop is CASSPGVTGYGYTF. The CDR3 nucleotides read TGTGCCAGCAGCCCCGGGGTAACTGGGTATGGCTACACCTTC.

The chain uses TRBV6-6 and TRBJ2-2; 11 bases align to TRBD2. CDR1 MNHNY and CDR2 SVGAGI come from the germline V gene (reference sequence). V trimming: 5 bases; J trimming: 6 bases; junction bases outside the gene matches: 5. The length of the CDR3 is 15 residues. CDR3 DNA sequence: TGTGCCAGCAGTCTAACTAGCGGGGGTTCCGGGGAGCTGTTTTTT. It translates to CASSLTSGGSGELFF.

This chain links TRBV18 with TRBJ2-7; TRBD2 is a possible D gene (6 bases). The CDR3 length is 14 residues. With 3 bases removed from V and 3 bases from J, the gap between germline ends came to 12 bases. From germline, CDR1 is KGHSH and CDR2 LQKENI. CDR3 DNA sequence: TGTGCCAGCTCACCGGGACTCTTAAGCTACGAGCAGTACTTC. Residues: CASSPGLLSYEQYF.

In DNA, the CDR3 is TGCGCCAGCAGCCCCCTCGGCCCGGGCACTGAAGCTTTCTTT. Translated, it gives CASSPLGPGTEAFF. This chain links TRBV5-1 with TRBJ1-1, with unresolved D. The CDR3 runs 14 residues. The ends were cut back, 4 bases at V and 4 bases at J, with 14 bases in the middle. In germline, CDR1 is SGHRS, CDR2 YFSETQ.

The genes are TRBV7-9 and TRBJ1-5; D uncertain. The CDR3 contains 12 residues. Per the germline V gene, CDR1 is SEHNR and CDR2 is FQNEAQ (reference sequence). V lost 5 bases, J lost 4 bases, and 6 bases lay in between. For the CDR3, the DNA is TGTGCCAGCAGCAAATCTAATCAGCCCCAGCATTTT. This gives the protein CASSKSNQPQHF. Drawing the rest from reference TRBV7-9 and TRBJ1-5, the complete variable domain is DTGVSQNPRHKITKRGQNVTFRCDPISEHNRLYWYRQTLGQGPEFLTYFQNEAQLEKSRLLSDRFSAERPKGSFSTLEIQRTEQGDSAMYLCASSKSNQPQHFGDGTRLSIL.

This chain joins TRBV10-3 and TRBJ2-3; 8 bases line up with TRBD2. The CDR3 extends over 12 amino acids. From germline, CDR1 is ENHRY and CDR2 SYGVKD. Unmatched junction bases numbered 9, after V lost 9 bases and J lost 10 bases. The CDR3 sequence: CAISPGGGSQYF. In nucleotides, the CDR3 is TGTGCCATATCCCCGGGGGGGGGTTCGCAGTATTTT.

The chain has TRBV6-5 and TRBJ1-4; 7 nucleotides line up with TRBD1. The length of the CDR3 is 15 residues. The germline CDR1 and CDR2 sequences are MNHEY and SVGAGI. Losses at the gene ends were 6 bases for V and 7 bases for J; bases not matched to a gene: 11. CDR3 sequence: CASSHTRGGREKLFF. In nucleotides, the CDR3 is TGTGCCAGCAGCCACACGCGAGGGGGCCGTGAAAAACTGTTTTTT.

The J gene is TRBJ2-3, the V gene TRBV3-1 (or the pseudogene TRBV3-2); D may be TRBD2 (5 bases). Per the germline V gene, CDR1 is LGHDT and CDR2 is YNNKEL (reference sequence). Trimming took off 1 base at V and 6 bases at J, with 5 bases between the two ends. The CDR3 runs to 12 residues. The CDR3 region is CASSQGGDTQYF. The CDR3, as DNA: TGTGCCAGCAGCCAAGGCGGGGATACGCAGTATTTT.

This chain links TRBV10-2 with TRBJ2-3, with TRBD1 matching 8 bases. The CDR3 extends over 13 amino acids. The junction had 3 bases not matched to a gene; V was cut back by 6 bases and J by 4 bases. Germline V gene lookup returns CDR1 WSHSY and CDR2 SAAADI. CDR3 DNA: TGCGCCAGCAGCATGACAGGGGCAGATACGCAGTATTTT. Translation gives CASSMTGADTQYF.

The rearrangement joins TRBV27 to TRBJ1-1; 7 bases fit TRBD1. This CDR3 has 12 amino acids. Trimming at V came to 6 bases and at J to 4 bases, leaving 2 bases not matched to a gene. The germline CDR1 and CDR2 sequences are MNHEY and SMNVEV (reference sequence). In DNA form, the CDR3 reads TGTGCCAGCAGGACAGGGCCCACTGAAGCTTTCTTT. Amino acids: CASRTGPTEAFF.

V gene TRBV10-2 combines with J gene TRBJ2-2; 8 bases line up with TRBD1. J lost 7 bases, V lost 6 bases, and 13 bases had no gene match. The CDR3 runs 16 residues. The V gene's germline CDR1 is WSHSY and CDR2 SAAADI. CDR3 sequence reads: CASREDRTGFGGELFF. The CDR3 DNA is TGCGCCAGCAGAGAAGACCGGACAGGGTTTGGCGGGGAGCTGTTTTTT.

This clone was seen more than once but under ten times. The chain joins TRBV30 to TRBJ2-5; 12 bases align to TRBD2. CDR1 GTSNPN and CDR2 SVGIG come from the germline V gene (reference sequence). The CDR3 runs 15 residues. J gave up 6 bases and V 0 bases, and 5 bases lay outside the gene matches. CDR3 bases: TGTGCCTGGAGTGTACTAGCGGGGGGAGGGAAGACCCAGTACTTC. It translates to CAWSVLAGGGKTQYF.

The genes are TRBV4-3 and TRBJ1-2; possibly TRBD1 for D (6 bases). V was cut by 0 bases and J by 0 bases, with 8 bases left in between. The germline gives CDR1 LGHNA, CDR2 YSLEER. The CDR3 consists of 15 residues. The CDR3 loop is CASSQDRGPNYGYTF. The DNA of the CDR3 is TGCGCCAGCAGCCAAGACAGGGGACCTAACTATGGCTACACCTTC.